The TCR beta chain described here comes from a study of cytomegalovirus exposure and HLA in healthy donors. This PCR relied on a set of 60 Vbeta primers and 13 Jbeta primers. Clones were read by immunoSEQ multiplex PCR, and TCRdb kept only the in-frame ones, dropping some. This sample has around 150,000 clones, with around three quarters found just once. General study findings and limits: Near-uniform donor sequencing depth was presumed by presence/absence analyses. Some V segments could not be told apart, so they were left out, TRBV6-2 and TRBV6-3 among them. Productive rates of about 87% or about 30% were seen for most TCR beta V segments in an earlier analysis. In a later analysis, HLA-associated TCR beta chains were more clonally expanded than equally common others.

Germline CDR1 is MGHRA and CDR2 is YSYEKL. V was shortened by 0 bases and J by 13 bases, with 10 bases between the two germline ends. This CDR3 region has 13 residues. This clone has only one observation. What it binds is not known. This TCR was sampled from a man aged 25-45 years in good health and CMV-seropositive. This rearrangement joins TRBV4-1 to TRBJ1-6, with D possibly TRBD1 on 6 matching bases. The sequencing sample was made of PBMCs. CDR3 amino acids: CASSQDAGVPLHF. The CDR3 nucleotides are TGCGCCAGCAGCCAAGATGCAGGGGTGCCCCTCCACTTT.